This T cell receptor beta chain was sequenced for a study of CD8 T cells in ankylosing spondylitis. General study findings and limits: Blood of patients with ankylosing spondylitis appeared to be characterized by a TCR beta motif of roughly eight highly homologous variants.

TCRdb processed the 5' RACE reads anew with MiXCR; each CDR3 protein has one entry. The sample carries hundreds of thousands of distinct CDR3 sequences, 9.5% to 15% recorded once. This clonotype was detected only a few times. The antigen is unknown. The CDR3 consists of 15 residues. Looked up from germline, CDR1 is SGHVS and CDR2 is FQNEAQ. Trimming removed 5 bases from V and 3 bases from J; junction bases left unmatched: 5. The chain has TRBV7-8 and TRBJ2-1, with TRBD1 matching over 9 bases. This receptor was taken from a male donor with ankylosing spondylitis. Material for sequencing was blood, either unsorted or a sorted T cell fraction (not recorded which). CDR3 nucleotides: TGTGCCAGCAGCCAAAGGGACAGGGTCTACAATGAGCAGTTCTTC. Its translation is CASSQRDRVYNEQFF.